This T cell receptor beta chain appears in the sequencing data of a study of control samples from healthy donors and cancer patients. The protocol was immunoSEQ multiplex PCR, while the TCRdb copy is restricted to in-frame clones and leaves out a portion. The sample records under 150,000 clones, over 75% being singletons. The CDR3 sequence is 13 residues long. Germline-derived CDR1 and CDR2 are SGHTA and FQGNSA. V was pared by 5 bases and J by 10 bases, with 15 bases between. The origin of this receptor is a man aged 40-49 years in good health. This chain links TRBV7-2 with TRBJ2-1; tentatively, D is TRBD1 (5 bases). Sequencing input: blood. Written as DNA, the CDR3 is TGTGCCAGCAGCGTCCAGGACATCAACGAGCAGTTCTTC. This translates into CASSVQDINEQFF.